These 18 T cell receptor beta chains came from one sample sequenced in a study of blood T cell repertoires in COVID-19. Repertoires were generated with immunoSEQ multiplex PCR, while TCRdb's copy carries only in-frame clones and drops some. This sample has around 62,000 clones; around 90% occur once, and the top ten carry over 9.5%. The sequencing input was PBMCs or T cells enriched from blood (not recorded which). These receptors originate from a woman in her thirties or forties who had recovered from COVID-19.

V and J are TRBV9 and TRBJ2-3; D is unclear. CDR3 length equals 14 residues. Germline CDR1 reads SGDLS; CDR2 reads YYNGEE. The V gene lost 1 base and the J gene lost 5 bases, with 11 bases spanning the gap. The CDR3 loop is CASSVNPVRDTQYF. The CDR3 DNA reads as TGTGCCAGCAGCGTAAACCCAGTCAGAGATACGCAGTATTTT.

This clone has a handful of counts. The chain combines TRBV27 with TRBJ2-7, with a tentative D call TRBD1 (6 bases). CDR1 and CDR2 (germline): MNHEY, SMNVEV (reference sequence). Trimming pared 6 bases from V and 0 bases from J, leaving 18 bases between. CDR3 length equals 16 residues. CDR3 sequence reads: CASSSITGKSSYEQYF. CDR3 nucleotide sequence: TGTGCCAGCAGCTCAATTACAGGGAAAAGCTCCTACGAGCAGTACTTC.

The V call is TRBV9, the J call TRBJ2-3, with 10 bases matching TRBD2. This CDR3 is 18 amino acids long. Germline V gene lookup returns CDR1 SGDLS and CDR2 YYNGEE. Losses at the gene ends were 4 bases for V and 0 bases for J; bases not matched to a gene: 11. DNA for the CDR3: TGTGCCAGCAGCCAGTGGGGAGCTAGCGGGGGTAGCACAGATACGCAGTATTTT. Translating gives CASSQWGASGGSTDTQYF.

V is TRBV29-1 and J is TRBJ1-2, with TRBD1 as a possible D gene (5 bases). Looked up from germline, CDR1 is SQVTM and CDR2 is ANQGSEA. V was clipped by 1 base and J by 6 bases, with 9 bases between them. The CDR3 covers 12 residues. CDR3 bases: TGCAGCGTTGAAGGCGGGGCAAATGGCTACACCTTC. Translation: CSVEGGANGYTF.

This chain connects TRBV13 to TRBJ2-1; tentative D call: TRBD1 (5 bases). Germline V gene sequence: CDR1 PRHDT, CDR2 FYEKMQ (reference sequence). The CDR3 is 13 residues long. Trimming shortened V by 5 bases and J by 7 bases, and 12 bases separated the two germline ends. The CDR3 region is CASSVTVENEQFF. Here the CDR3 DNA reads TGTGCCAGCAGCGTGACAGTAGAGAATGAGCAGTTCTTC.

This chain uses TRBV24-1 with TRBJ2-7; no definite D call. From germline, CDR1 is KGHDR and CDR2 SFDVKD. Trimming removed 2 bases at V and 2 bases at J, with 9 bases between. The CDR3 sequence is 14 residues long. Here the CDR3 DNA reads TGTGCCACCAGTGATTCAGTTCCTCCCTACGAGCAGTACTTC. Protein: CATSDSVPPYEQYF.

This chain connects TRBV14 to TRBJ1-1; TRBD1 agrees at 7 bases. J lost 10 bases, V lost 0 bases, and 5 bases had no gene match. This CDR3 region has 13 residues. Germline values: CDR1 SGHDN, CDR2 FVKESK. The CDR3 here is CASSQDLTGRAFF. The CDR3 region has the DNA TGTGCCAGCAGCCAAGATTTGACAGGGAGAGCTTTCTTT. Drawing the rest from reference TRBV14 and TRBJ1-1, the complete variable domain is EAGVTQFPSHSVIEKGQTVTLRCDPISGHDNLYWYRRVMGKEIKFLLHFVKESKQDESGMPNNRFLAERTGGTYSTLKVQPAELEDSGVYFCASSQDLTGRAFFGQGTRLTVV.

The genes are TRBV29-1 and TRBJ2-3; tentatively, D is TRBD2 (5 bases). V gave up 7 bases and J gave up 7 bases, with 18 bases separating them. Germline V gene sequence: CDR1 SQVTM, CDR2 ANQGSEA. The CDR3 runs 13 residues. CDR3 sequence: CSATPASRNTQYF. The CDR3 nucleotides read TGCAGCGCCACCCCTGCTAGCCGGAATACGCAGTATTTT.

This chain uses TRBV20-1 with TRBJ2-7, with 9 nucleotides matching TRBD1. Germline-derived CDR1 and CDR2 are DFQATT and SNEGSKA (reference sequence). There are 15 residues in the CDR3. J lost 3 bases, V lost 3 bases, and 9 bases had no gene match. CDR3 residues: CSASERDRVLYEQYF. The CDR3 DNA follows: TGCAGTGCTAGTGAAAGGGACAGGGTACTCTACGAGCAGTACTTC.

V usage is TRBV2 and J usage is TRBJ1-5; TRBD1 is a possible D gene (5 bases). The CDR3 covers 15 residues. CDR1 and CDR2 from the germline V gene are SNHLY and FYNNEI. The V end lost 5 bases, the J end lost 0 bases, and 11 bases lay between the germline ends. Written as DNA, the CDR3 is TGTGCCAGCAGTCGCCGGACACATAGCAATCAGCCCCAGCATTTT. Its protein product is CASSRRTHSNQPQHF.

The chain couples TRBV5-1 to TRBJ2-7; 10 bases are shared with TRBD1. This CDR3 region has 15 residues. The ends lost 4 bases at V and 0 bases at J; junction bases unmatched: 4. CDR1 and CDR2 from the germline V gene are SGHRS and YFSETQ. Written as DNA, the CDR3 is TGCGCCAGCAGCCCCCGGACAGGGGGCTCCTACGAGCAGTACTTC. Its translation is CASSPRTGGSYEQYF. The variable domain in full, with the rest retrieved from reference TRBV5-1 and TRBJ2-7, is KAGVTQTPRYLIKTRGQQVTLSCSPISGHRSVSWYQQTPGQGLQFLFEYFSETQRNKGNFPGRFSGRQFSNSRSEMNVSTLELGDSALYLCASSPRTGGSYEQYFGPGTRLTVT.

The genes are TRBV5-4 and TRBJ2-7; D perhaps matches TRBD1 (6 bases). V lost 4 bases to trimming and J lost 1 base, with 9 bases between them. Looked up from germline, CDR1 is SGHNT and CDR2 is YYREEE (reference sequence). The CDR3 has 13 amino acids. CDR3 nucleotide sequence: TGTGCCAGCAGCCCCGGACAGTCCTACGAGCAGTACTTC. This gives the protein CASSPGQSYEQYF.

V gene TRBV24-1 combines with J gene TRBJ2-1; tentative D call: TRBD1 (6 bases). Germline V CDR1 and CDR2: KGHDR, SFDVKD. The CDR3 loop spans 13 amino acids. Trimming removed 6 bases from V and 6 bases from J, with 11 bases in between. Written as DNA, the CDR3 is TGTGCCACCAGTCCCGACAGGCCCAATGAGCAGTTCTTC. Amino acids: CATSPDRPNEQFF.

CDR3 loop: CASSLGSGTRSNQPQHF. The CDR3 bases are TGTGCCAGCAGCCTAGGATCCGGGACACGGAGCAATCAGCCCCAGCATTTT. V and J are TRBV5-6 and TRBJ1-5; possible D gene TRBD1, 6 bases. V was pared by 4 bases and J by 1 base, with 18 bases between. CDR3 size: 17 residues. Germline V gene sequence: CDR1 SGHDT, CDR2 YYEEEE.

The chain recombines TRBV6-5 with TRBJ2-5; the match to TRBD1 covers 12 bases. The CDR3 has 14 residues. The germline V gene encodes CDR1 MNHEY and CDR2 SVGAGI. Trimming removed 10 bases from V and 2 bases from J; junction bases left unmatched: 5. CDR3 bases: TGTGCCACGGGGGACAGGGGGCTGCAAGAGACCCAGTACTTC. Amino acids: CATGDRGLQETQYF.

The V gene is TRBV12-5, the J gene TRBJ2-3; a possible D gene is TRBD1 (5 bases). Trimming removed 0 bases from V and 2 bases from J, with 12 bases in between. Germline V CDR1 and CDR2: LGHNT, FRNRAP. The CDR3 runs 16 residues. CDR3 nucleotide sequence: TGTGCTAGTGGTTTGGTTTTAGGGGCGCCCACAGATACGCAGTATTTT. The encoded protein is CASGLVLGAPTDTQYF.

The rearrangement joins TRBV7-9 to TRBJ2-7; D possibly corresponds to TRBD1 (8 bases). CDR1 is SEHNR, CDR2 FQNEAQ, per germline (reference sequence). The length of the CDR3 is 17 residues. The ends were cut back, 4 bases at V and 1 base at J, with 20 bases in the middle. The CDR3 coding sequence is TGTGCCAGCAGCTCCGCGGGGGTTTGGACAGGGTCCTACGAGCAGTACTTC. It is translated as CASSSAGVWTGSYEQYF.

The chain uses TRBV24-1 and TRBJ1-2; D not resolved. Germline loops: CDR1 KGHDR, CDR2 SFDVKD. V was pared by 5 bases and J by 3 bases, with 15 bases between. The CDR3 has 15 amino acids. In DNA form, the CDR3 reads TGTGCCACCAGTGGAGAAGGAGACGCGTACTATGGCTACACCTTC. Its translation is CATSGEGDAYYGYTF.